This T cell receptor (beta chain) is from a study of T cells in Graves' hyperthyroidism and ophthalmopathy. Study-level points and caveats: Model predictions of ophthalmopathy came a median approximately seven months before onset. Blood held most thyroid clonotypes expanded above 0.001 frequency.

Turning to this clonotype: The antigen is unknown.

V gave up 2 bases and J gave up 3 bases, with 11 bases separating them. The CDR3 sequence is 14 residues long. From germline, CDR1 is MNHEY and CDR2 SMNVEV (reference sequence). Using RNA transcripts as the source, TCR beta CDR3 regions were amplified. In the first-round RT-PCR of the TCR CDR3, the HTBI primer set was used. From the multiplex PCR reads, TCRdb called clonotypes with MiXCR, one entry per CDR3 protein. The sample lists about 400,000 distinct CDR3 sequences, approximately 13% occurring once. The TCR was taken from a woman younger than 35 with Graves' hyperthyroidism. Sequencing was done on a sample of blood. The V gene is TRBV27, the J gene TRBJ2-7; D is perhaps TRBD1 or TRBD2 (5 bases each). The DNA for the CDR3 is TGTGCCAGCAGTTTAAGCAGGGAGATCTACGAGCAGTACTTC. Residues: CASSLSREIYEQYF.